This is a list of T cell receptor beta chains from one sample in a study of a mutant IDH1 vaccine in newly diagnosed glioma. For these receptors, no antigen is known. TCRdb keeps only in-frame clones here, not all; method: immunoSEQ multiplex PCR. The sample includes 50,000 to 65,000 clones, around four fifths of them seen just once. The specimen was PBMCs, collected from a glioma patient whose treatment included an IDH1 peptide vaccine. All receptors come from a woman between 50 and 59 years old with glioma. The CDR3 runs from the conserved cysteine through the conserved F or W. The D gene is left open where the match is weak. Size tells how often a clone was seen (once, few, many) or the class of an expanded clone, and some rows leave it out.

J: TRBJ2-2
size: NA
V: TRBV19
D: NA
DNA: TGTGCCAGTACCCCCTCTTTGGAGCGTATCACCGGGGAGCTGTTTTTT
CDR3: CASTPSLERITGELFF

J: TRBJ1-6
size: NA
V: TRBV7-2
D: TRBD1
DNA: TGTGCCAGCAGCTTACTAGGGACAGACAATTCACCCCTCCACTTT
CDR3: CASSLLGTDNSPLHF

J: TRBJ1-1
size: NA
V: TRBV7-2
D: NA
DNA: TGTGCCAGCAGCTTAGCGCTGGGGAAGACTGAAGCTTTCTTT
CDR3: CASSLALGKTEAFF

J: TRBJ1-6
size: NA
V: TRBV5-6
D: TRBD1
DNA: TGTGCCAGCAGCAAGCGACAGGGGCCGTATAATTCACCCCTCCACTTT
CDR3: CASSKRQGPYNSPLHF

J: TRBJ1-5
size: NA
V: TRBV7-8
D: NA
DNA: TGTGCCAGCAGCTTAATAGGGGAAAGCAATCAGCCCCAGCATTTT
CDR3: CASSLIGESNQPQHF

J: TRBJ1-2
size: NA
V: TRBV29-1
D: NA
DNA: TGCAGCGTTGATGGCAGGGCAGGCTATGGCTACACCTTC
CDR3: CSVDGRAGYGYTF

J: TRBJ1-4
size: NA
V: TRBV14
D: NA
DNA: TGTGCCAGCAGCCCAGGAGACAGTGCAACTAATGAAAAACTGTTTTTT
CDR3: CASSPGDSATNEKLFF

J: TRBJ2-7
size: once
V: TRBV7-9
D: NA
DNA: TGTGCCAGCAGCTCTCCGAACGAGCAGTACTTC
CDR3: CASSSPNEQYF

J: TRBJ1-2
size: NA
V: TRBV2
D: NA
DNA: TGTGCCAGCGGCGATCCAGGGAACTATGGCTACACCTTC
CDR3: CASGDPGNYGYTF

J: TRBJ2-7
size: NA
V: TRBV29-1
D: NA
DNA: TGCAGCGTTGAAGATCAGGGTAACGAGCAGTACTTC
CDR3: CSVEDQGNEQYF

J: TRBJ1-2
size: few
V: TRBV7-6
D: NA
DNA: TGTGCCAGCAGCTTATTGACAGGTCGCGATGGCTACACCTTC
CDR3: CASSLLTGRDGYTF

J: TRBJ1-6
size: NA
V: TRBV6-4
D: NA
DNA: TGTGCCAGCAGTGTGGAGAGAGATAATTCACCCCTCCACTTT
CDR3: CASSVERDNSPLHF

J: TRBJ2-7
size: few
V: TRBV27
D: NA
DNA: TGTGCTGCCTTTTGGGGTGGCGGCACCTACGAGCAGTACTTC
CDR3: CAAFWGGGTYEQYF

J: TRBJ1-6
size: NA
V: TRBV25-1
D: NA
DNA: TGTGCCAGCAGTGAAGCGACAGGTTATAATTCACCCCTCCACTTT
CDR3: CASSEATGYNSPLHF

J: TRBJ1-3
size: NA
V: TRBV19
D: NA
DNA: TGTGCCAGTAAGCCCGGACAGTTTGCTGGAAACACCATATATTTT
CDR3: CASKPGQFAGNTIYF

J: TRBJ1-1
size: NA
V: TRBV5-4
D: TRBD1
DNA: TGTGCCAGCAGTTCCGGGCCCACAGGGGCGAACACTGAAGCTTTCTTT
CDR3: CASSSGPTGANTEAFF